The 30 T cell receptor beta chains presented below share a single source sample, sequenced in a study of siplizumab effects on memory and regulatory T cells. Repertoires were generated with immunoSEQ multiplex PCR, while TCRdb's copy carries only in-frame clones and drops some. This sample has some 100,000 clones, with around 97% found just once. Sample: naive CD4+ T cells sorted from blood. The source is a human donor in good health.

This sequence joins TRBV5-4 and TRBJ2-7, with 9 positions matching TRBD1. V was pared by 4 bases and J by 4 bases, with 12 bases of the junction left unmatched. The CDR3 sequence is 16 residues long. CDR1 is SGHNT, CDR2 YYREEE, per germline (reference sequence). CDR3 in DNA: TGTGCCAGCAGCCCCGGAGCGGGACAGGGCATTTACGAGCAGTACTTC. Its translation is CASSPGAGQGIYEQYF.

In this sample, this clone turned up a few times. The V gene is TRBV7-6, the J gene TRBJ1-2, with D possibly being TRBD1 (6 bases). In germline, CDR1 is SGHVS, CDR2 FNYEAQ. Trimming pared 0 bases from V and 7 bases from J, leaving 9 bases between. The CDR3 spans 13 residues. For the CDR3, the DNA is TGTGCCAGCAGCTTAGCACAGGGAGGTGGCTACACCTTC. Translated: CASSLAQGGGYTF.

The chain joins TRBV4-3 to TRBJ1-6; 9 positions match TRBD1. This CDR3 contains 19 residues. V lost 1 base to trimming and J lost 0 bases; unmatched junction nucleotides: 7. The germline gives CDR1 LGHNA, CDR2 YSLEER. CDR3 in amino acids: CASSQVLGQGSSYNSPLHF. The CDR3, as DNA: TGCGCCAGCAGCCAAGTACTCGGACAGGGGAGCTCCTATAATTCACCCCTCCACTTT.

This clone was counted once. The V gene is TRBV7-2, the J gene TRBJ2-1; TRBD2 aligns across 9 bases. V shed 1 base and J 9 bases; nucleotides not matched to a gene: 7. CDR1 and CDR2 from the germline V gene are SGHTA and FQGNSA. The CDR3 consists of 15 residues. The CDR3 sequence is CASSLGALAGIEQFF. The CDR3 coding sequence is TGTGCCAGCAGCTTAGGGGCGCTAGCGGGGATTGAGCAGTTCTTC.

The CDR3 DNA reads as TGTGCCAGTGCCGGTTGGGTGGGGTGGGGCCAGCATTTT. It yields the protein CASAGWVGWGQHF. The rearrangement joins TRBV6-1 to TRBJ1-5; D remains unclear. Trimming cost V 9 bases and J 12 bases, with 21 bases left between them. Germline loops: CDR1 MNHNS, CDR2 SASEGT. The CDR3 loop spans 13 amino acids.

About this clone itself: This specimen includes other DNA sequences encoding the same CDR3. This rearrangement joins TRBV10-3 to TRBJ2-7; no reliable D call. CDR3 size: 11 residues. The germline CDR1 and CDR2 sequences are ENHRY and SYGVKD. V was clipped by 3 bases and J by 3 bases, with 3 bases between them. CDR3 in amino acids: CAISEFYEQYF. The CDR3 region has the DNA TGTGCCATCAGTGAATTCTACGAGCAGTACTTC.

The CDR3, as DNA: TGTGCCAGTAGTCCACCGACAGGGTTCGTCTATGGCTACACCTTC. This encodes CASSPPTGFVYGYTF. The genes are TRBV19 and TRBJ1-2, with 7 bases fitting TRBD1. V gave up 5 bases and J gave up 4 bases; unmatched junction bases: 10. CDR3 length equals 15 residues. The germline gives CDR1 LNHDA, CDR2 SQIVND (reference sequence).

The V gene is TRBV23-1, the J gene TRBJ1-5; 9 bases fit TRBD1. TRBV23-1 is an ORF for which the function is uncertain. The junction had 6 bases not matched to a gene; V was cut back by 0 bases and J by 3 bases. This CDR3 has 17 residues. CDR3 sequence: CASSQSGQGRSNQPQHF. The CDR3 DNA reads TGCGCCAGCAGTCAATCAGGACAGGGGCGGTCCAATCAGCCCCAGCATTTT.

V gene TRBV5-1 combines with J gene TRBJ2-5, with 12 nucleotides matching TRBD1. The trim removed 4 bases at V and 5 bases at J, leaving 9 bases unmatched. This CDR3 is 16 amino acids long. Per germline, CDR1 SGHRS and CDR2 YFSETQ. In DNA form, the CDR3 reads TGCGCCAGCAGCCAACAGGGACAGGGGGCTTACGAGACCCAGTACTTC. Translation: CASSQQGQGAYETQYF.

The chain has TRBV7-2 and TRBJ2-3, with 15 positions matching TRBD2. This CDR3 is built from 18 residues. The junction had 10 bases not matched to a gene; V was cut back by 5 bases and J by 4 bases. Germline loops: CDR1 SGHTA, CDR2 FQGNSA. The CDR3: CASSPGTSGGFWPDTQYF. Here the CDR3 DNA reads TGTGCCAGCAGCCCCGGGACTAGCGGGGGGTTCTGGCCAGATACGCAGTATTTT.

The genes are TRBV29-1 and TRBJ1-4; D not certain. With 6 bases removed from V and 2 bases from J, the gap between germline ends came to 7 bases. CDR1 and CDR2 from the germline V gene are SQVTM and ANQGSEA. CDR3 size: 12 residues. The CDR3 bases are TGCAGCGTGTCCAGGACTAATGAAAAACTGTTTTTT. Translation: CSVSRTNEKLFF.

This rearrangement joins TRBV5-1 to TRBJ2-1, with 7 nucleotides matching TRBD2. Germline assignment: CDR1 SGHRS and CDR2 YFSETQ. V shed 4 bases and J 2 bases; nucleotides not matched to a gene: 0. The CDR3 spans 13 residues. CDR3: CASSAGAYNEQFF. CDR3 DNA: TGCGCCAGCAGCGCGGGGGCCTACAATGAGCAGTTCTTC.

This clone has a single count. The J gene is TRBJ1-2, the V gene TRBV4-2, with D possibly being TRBD1 (6 bases). V was clipped by 0 bases and J by 3 bases, with 8 bases between them. The CDR3 sequence is 14 residues long. Germline values: CDR1 LGHNA, CDR2 YNFKEQ. The CDR3 nucleotides read TGTGCCAGCAGCCAAGATGGGACATACTATGGCTACACCTTC. Translating it yields CASSQDGTYYGYTF.

The V call is TRBV11-3, the J call TRBJ2-1; D may be TRBD1 (6 bases). Deletions cut 1 base from V and 5 bases from J, with 18 bases between. This CDR3 has 17 residues. Germline V gene sequence: CDR1 SGHNT, CDR2 YENEEA. CDR3 nucleotides: TGTGCCAGCAGCTTAGGAGGGGCCAGGGGTTTTCACAATGAGCAGTTCTTC. The encoded protein is CASSLGGARGFHNEQFF.

The rearrangement joins TRBV7-9 to TRBJ2-7, with D maybe TRBD1 (6 bases). The CDR3 contains 15 residues. CDR1 is SEHNR and CDR2 is FQNEAQ in the germline V gene (reference sequence). The V end was cut by 5 bases, the J end by 2 bases, with 16 bases between. CDR3 sequence reads: CASSQAAGATYEQYF. The CDR3 region has the DNA TGTGCCAGCAGCCAAGCCGCAGGGGCCACCTACGAGCAGTACTTC.

J is TRBJ2-1 and V is TRBV7-6; TRBD1 agrees at 10 bases. V lost 0 bases, J lost 7 bases, and 9 bases stayed unmatched. The CDR3 length is 17 residues. The germline V gene encodes CDR1 SGHVS and CDR2 FNYEAQ. The CDR3 region is CASSLAPWGQGSNEQFF. CDR3 coding DNA: TGTGCCAGCAGCTTAGCCCCCTGGGGACAGGGGTCAAATGAGCAGTTCTTC.

The gene calls are TRBV19 and TRBJ2-5, with unresolved D. The CDR3 consists of 12 residues. Deletions cut 0 bases from V and 5 bases from J, with 4 bases between. Germline assignment: CDR1 LNHDA and CDR2 SQIVND (reference sequence). The CDR3 is CASSIDSETQYF. DNA of the CDR3: TGTGCCAGTAGTATAGATTCTGAGACCCAGTACTTC.

The chain recombines TRBV19 with TRBJ2-3, with D possibly being TRBD2 (6 bases). The CDR3 consists of 18 residues. Germline V CDR1 and CDR2: LNHDA, SQIVND (reference sequence). V lost 3 bases and J 4 bases, leaving 23 bases between the germline ends. The CDR3: CASSIWGETSGPPDTQYF. CDR3 nucleotides: TGTGCCAGTAGTATTTGGGGGGAGACTAGTGGGCCCCCAGATACGCAGTATTTT.

The genes are TRBV7-3 and TRBJ1-1; possible D gene TRBD1, 5 bases. The V gene's germline CDR1 is SGHTA and CDR2 FQGTGA. The CDR3 totals 15 residues. V was pared by 2 bases and J by 1 base, with 11 bases between. The CDR3, as DNA: TGTGCCAGCAGCTTAGCCGGGACCCAGAACACTGAAGCTTTCTTT. Residues: CASSLAGTQNTEAFF.

V gene TRBV7-7 combines with J gene TRBJ2-2; TRBD2 agrees at 10 bases. Germline V CDR1 and CDR2: SSHAT, FNYEAQ (reference sequence). V lost 10 bases and J lost 3; bases outside the gene matches: 11. The length of the CDR3 is 16 residues. The CDR3: CATMGSGGADTGELFF. In nucleotides, the CDR3 is TGTGCCACCATGGGGAGCGGGGGGGCTGACACCGGGGAGCTGTTTTTT.

The rearrangement joins TRBV5-1 to TRBJ2-1; D is tentatively TRBD1 or TRBD2 (5 bases each). The CDR3 extends over 13 amino acids. Germline CDR1 SGHRS, CDR2 YFSETQ. With 4 bases removed from V and 6 bases from J, the gap between germline ends came to 11 bases. CDR3 nucleotides: TGCGCCAGCAGCGACGGGACCCTCAATGAGCAGTTCTTC. Its protein product is CASSDGTLNEQFF.

The chain has TRBV29-1 and TRBJ2-1, with D tentatively TRBD1 or TRBD2 (6 bases each). The germline V and J ends were trimmed by 3 bases and 10 bases, with 13 bases remaining between them. This CDR3 is built from 12 residues. Germline V CDR1 and CDR2: SQVTM, ANQGSEA. The DNA of the CDR3 is TGCAGCGTTGAGAGGGGGGCAGACGAGCAGTTCTTC. This gives the protein CSVERGADEQFF.

The chain couples TRBV5-1 to TRBJ2-3; D tentatively reads TRBD1 or TRBD2 (6 bases each). Germline V gene data show CDR1 as SGHRS and CDR2 as YFSETQ. The CDR3 covers 14 residues. Trimming took 2 bases from V and 6 from J, leaving 13 bases between them. CDR3 sequence: CASSLSGGQDTQYF. In DNA form, the CDR3 reads TGCGCCAGCAGCTTATCCGGGGGCCAGGATACGCAGTATTTT.

CDR3 in amino acids: CASSPPGQGSESPLHF. DNA of the CDR3: TGTGCCAGCTCACCACCCGGACAGGGAAGTGAGTCACCCCTCCACTTT. The rearrangement links TRBV18 to TRBJ1-6; TRBD1 matches 8 bases. The CDR3 spans 16 residues. Germline V gene lookup returns CDR1 KGHSH and CDR2 LQKENI. Trimming at V came to 0 bases and at J to 10 bases, leaving 8 bases not matched to a gene.

The V call is TRBV27, the J call TRBJ1-2; the D gene is possibly TRBD1 (6 bases). Trimming shortened V by 5 bases and J by 4 bases, and 17 bases separated the two germline ends. The CDR3 extends over 15 amino acids. CDR1 is MNHEY and CDR2 is SMNVEV in the germline V gene (reference sequence). The CDR3 nucleotides are TGTGCCAGCAGTCCGCGACAGGAGCGCTCCTATGGCTACACCTTC. Translating gives CASSPRQERSYGYTF.

The chain links TRBV19 to TRBJ1-4, with 9 nucleotides matching TRBD1. The CDR3 extends over 14 amino acids. CDR1 is LNHDA and CDR2 is SQIVND in the germline V gene (reference sequence). The V segment lost 5 bases and the J segment 11 bases; nucleotides outside the gene matches: 9. The CDR3 here is CASSRLGQGGKLFF. The CDR3 bases are TGTGCCAGTAGTCGGTTGGGACAGGGAGGGAAACTGTTTTTT.

The sample holds one count of this clone. The genes are TRBV6-6 and TRBJ1-3; tentatively, D is TRBD1 (5 bases). Germline CDR1 and CDR2: MNHNY and SVGAGI (reference sequence). The CDR3 totals 15 residues. Trimming pared 5 bases from V and 2 bases from J, leaving 13 bases between. Here the CDR3 reads CASSNTGSAGNTIYF. CDR3 DNA: TGTGCCAGCAGTAACACAGGTTCAGCTGGAAACACCATATATTTT.

The chain combines TRBV2 with TRBJ2-5; D might be TRBD1 or TRBD2, each matching 6 bases. Trimming stripped 3 bases from V and 4 bases from J, with 15 bases between. The CDR3 has 15 amino acids. CDR1 and CDR2 (germline): SNHLY, FYNNEI. CDR3 DNA sequence: TGTGCCAGCAGTGATTGGGGGGCGCGGGGAGAGACCCAGTACTTC. Amino acid sequence: CASSDWGARGETQYF.

The chain couples TRBV27 to TRBJ1-6; D might be TRBD1 (6 bases). CDR1 is MNHEY, CDR2 SMNVEV, per germline (reference sequence). The CDR3 spans 13 residues. The V end lost 11 bases, the J end lost 8 bases, and 16 bases lay between the germline ends. The CDR3 loop reads CAVRAPGDSPLHF. The CDR3 nucleotides are TGTGCCGTCAGGGCGCCAGGGGATTCACCCCTCCACTTT.

This clone was picked up one time. The V gene is TRBV6-5, the J gene TRBJ1-2; TRBD1 might be the D (5 bases). The CDR3 has 13 amino acids. Trimming pared 2 bases from V and 8 bases from J, leaving 12 bases between. Germline V gene lookup returns CDR1 MNHEY and CDR2 SVGAGI. Here the CDR3 reads CASSYRQGLGYTF. The CDR3 DNA follows: TGTGCCAGCAGTTACCGGCAGGGATTGGGCTACACCTTC.